A single sample is the source of the 26 T cell receptor beta chains below, sequenced in a study of T cell repertoires in cytomegalovirus infection. Each CDR3 protein gets one entry after TCRdb re-called the reads with MiXCR. The sample includes 680,000 or so distinct CDR3 sequences, approximately 33% of them seen just once. These receptors' targets are unknown. The sequencing used cultured PBMCs, collected from culture after CMV antigen stimulation. These receptor sequences come from a human donor in good health (CMV status not recorded). Some clones in this sample may be carry-over from other donors' samples.

A note on this clonotype: A clone one base away is much larger, so this may be a read error. J is TRBJ2-5 and V is TRBV7-2; no definite D call. The CDR3 length is 13 residues. CDR1 is SGHTA and CDR2 is FQGNSA in the germline V gene. With 3 bases removed from V and 3 bases from J, the gap between germline ends came to 8 bases. CDR3: CASSFNYKETQYF. CDR3 nucleotides: TGTGCCAGCAGCTTTAACTACAAAGAGACCCAGTACTTC.

The chain joins TRBV18 to TRBJ1-1, with D hard to call. V lost 6 bases, J lost 1 base, and 12 bases lay in between. Per the germline V gene, CDR1 is KGHSH and CDR2 is LQKENI. The CDR3 is 14 residues long. CDR3 DNA sequence: TGTGCCAGCTCTCCGGTGGGCAGGAACACTGAAGCTTTCTTT. Its protein is CASSPVGRNTEAFF.

This clonotype came up a few times. The rearrangement links TRBV6-2 or TRBV6-3 to TRBJ2-6; D uncertain. Trimming removed 0 bases at V and 4 bases at J, with 16 bases between. The CDR3 runs 18 residues. Germline values: CDR1 MNHEY, CDR2 SVGEGT. CDR3 nucleotides: TGTGCCAGCAGTTACTCGTCCAACAGATTGTTAGGGGCCAACGTCCTGACTTTC. It translates to CASSYSSNRLLGANVLTF.

The chain has TRBV11-2 and TRBJ2-3, with D possibly being TRBD2 (5 bases). The CDR3 consists of 13 residues. V was pared by 8 bases and J by 7 bases, with 16 bases between. The germline V gene has CDR1 SGHAT and CDR2 FQNNGV. In nucleotides, the CDR3 is TGTGCCAGCCGGGAAAGGGCTGATCATACGCAGTATTTT. Its protein is CASRERADHTQYF.

The chain recombines TRBV6-2 or TRBV6-3 with TRBJ1-1, with D possibly matching TRBD1 (5 bases). Trimming shortened V by 7 bases and J by 5 bases, and 14 bases separated the two germline ends. The CDR3 contains 13 residues. Germline assignment: CDR1 MNHEY and CDR2 SVGEGT. This CDR3 is CASTTGGLTEAFF. CDR3 coding DNA: TGTGCCAGCACCACTGGGGGGTTAACTGAAGCTTTCTTT.

The V call is TRBV10-3, the J call TRBJ2-3; D not certain. Germline V gene sequence: CDR1 ENHRY, CDR2 SYGVKD. V dropped 2 bases and J dropped 5 bases, with 5 bases sitting between them. The CDR3 length is 12 residues. CDR3 DNA sequence: TGTGCCATCAGTGAGGCCAGAGATACGCAGTATTTT. Translating it yields CAISEARDTQYF.

This chain joins TRBV3-1 and TRBJ2-7; TRBD2 might be the D (6 bases). Looked up from germline, CDR1 is LGHDT and CDR2 is YNNKEL (reference sequence). The CDR3 is made up of 12 amino acids. Deletions cut 8 bases from V and 3 bases from J, with 11 bases between. This CDR3 is CASGLPNYEQYF. The CDR3 DNA is TGTGCCAGCGGACTACCTAACTACGAGCAGTACTTC.

This clonotype was seen a handful of times. The chain carries TRBV7-2 and TRBJ2-3; either TRBD1 or TRBD2 may fit D (5 bases each). This CDR3 has 17 residues. Germline CDR1 reads SGHTA; CDR2 reads FQGNSA. Trimming shortened V by 8 bases and J by 1 base, and 22 bases separated the two germline ends. The DNA of the CDR3 is TGTGCCAGCTCCCCGGCGGGCCCGGGACGGGGCACAGATACGCAGTATTTT. Its protein product is CASSPAGPGRGTDTQYF.

CDR3 in DNA: TGTGCCAGCAGTTTAGTTACTAGCGGGGGACCCCAAGAGACCCAGTACTTC. This gives the protein CASSLVTSGGPQETQYF. This chain uses TRBV6-1 with TRBJ2-5; 11 bases match TRBD2. Germline CDR1 reads MNHNS; CDR2 reads SASEGT. CDR3 length: 17 amino acids. V dropped 5 bases and J dropped 1; count of bases not matched to a gene: 9.

CDR3 loop: CASSEQGVIQETQYF. The DNA for the CDR3 is TGTGCCAGCAGTGAACAGGGGGTAATTCAAGAGACCCAGTACTTC. The chain combines TRBV6-1 with TRBJ2-5; 7 bases fit TRBD1. V shed 2 bases and J 2 bases; nucleotides not matched to a gene: 5. Germline V CDR1 and CDR2: MNHNS, SASEGT. There are 15 residues in the CDR3.

As to this clonotype: One end of the junction fails to match germline, which may point to a read error. The chain carries TRBV7-2 and TRBJ2-3, with D perhaps matching TRBD1 (6 bases). Germline loops: CDR1 SGHTA, CDR2 FQGNSA. The CDR3 runs 12 residues. CDR3 nucleotides: TGTGCCAGCAGCTTCTCAGGGGATATGCAGTATTTT. The encoded protein is CASSFSGDMQYF. Filled out from reference TRBV7-2 and TRBJ2-3, the complete variable domain reads GAGVSQSPSNKVTEKGKDVELRCDPISGHTALYWYRQSLGQGLEFLIYFQGNSAPDKSGLPSDRFSAERTGGSVSTLTIQRTQQEDSAVYLCASSFSGDMQYFGPGTRLTVL.

This clonotype appeared a few times. The CDR3 protein is CASSERGTYEQYF. The CDR3 DNA follows: TGTGCCAGCAGTGAGAGGGGGACCTACGAGCAGTACTTC. The chain carries TRBV6-1 and TRBJ2-7; TRBD1 is a possible D gene (6 bases). This CDR3 is built from 13 residues. Germline values: CDR1 MNHNS, CDR2 SASEGT. The V gene lost 3 bases and the J gene lost 2 bases, with 8 bases spanning the gap.

The rearrangement links TRBV7-4 to TRBJ2-7, with 8 bases that match TRBD1. The CDR3 totals 13 residues. The trim removed 8 bases at V and 3 bases at J, leaving 6 bases unmatched. Germline-derived CDR1 and CDR2 are SGHVT and SQSDAQ. In DNA, the CDR3 is TGTGCCAGCCCCGGGACAGGTTACTACGAGCAGTACTTC. Protein product: CASPGTGYYEQYF.

This clonotype was picked up many times. V is TRBV7-2 and J is TRBJ2-1, with a tentative D call TRBD1 (5 bases). The CDR3 spans 14 residues. The germline CDR1 and CDR2 sequences are SGHTA and FQGNSA. The V gene lost 0 bases and the J gene lost 6 bases, with 9 bases spanning the gap. The CDR3 DNA follows: TGTGCCAGCAGCTTAGCGAGGACAACCAATGAGCAGTTCTTC. As protein: CASSLARTTNEQFF.

The rearrangement joins TRBV18 to TRBJ1-4, with 9 bases identical to TRBD1. This CDR3 spans 16 amino acids. The junction had 5 bases not matched to a gene; V was cut back by 0 bases and J by 6 bases. Germline V CDR1 and CDR2: KGHSH, LQKENI. The CDR3 loop is CASSPPIGTGYEKLFF. CDR3 coding DNA: TGTGCCAGCTCACCACCCATCGGGACAGGGTATGAAAAACTGTTTTTT.

This clonotype was seen a handful of times. The CDR3 here is CASSRPDSPLHF. CDR3 coding DNA: TGTGCCAGCAGCCGCCCAGATTCACCCCTCCACTTT. V usage is TRBV27 and J usage is TRBJ1-6; D gene unclear. Trimming took 6 bases from V and 8 from J, leaving 8 bases between them. This CDR3 is 12 amino acids long. From germline, CDR1 is MNHEY and CDR2 SMNVEV (reference sequence).

This chain joins TRBV4-3 and TRBJ2-4; a weak D match, TRBD2 (6 bases). This CDR3 region has 13 residues. Germline CDR1 reads LGHNA; CDR2 reads YSLEER. Trimming pared 0 bases from V and 13 bases from J, leaving 13 bases between. This CDR3 is CASSQDRIGSQYF. The DNA for the CDR3 is TGCGCCAGCAGCCAAGATCGTATCGGGAGCCAGTACTTC.

The CDR3 nucleotides are TGTGCCAGCAGCTTAGGGGTGGGGCTAGCAGTGAAGGGTAGCTCCTACAATGAGCAGTTCTTC. Translation gives CASSLGVGLAVKGSSYNEQFF. The V call is TRBV7-2, the J call TRBJ2-1; tentatively, D is TRBD1 or TRBD2 (5 bases each). The CDR3 covers 21 residues. Trimming removed 1 base from V and 0 bases from J, with 25 bases in between. CDR1 and CDR2 (germline): SGHTA, FQGNSA.

This clonotype was observed many times. The gene calls are TRBV7-2 and TRBJ2-7, with 12 bases fitting TRBD2. The V gene end was trimmed by 6 bases and the J gene end by 5 bases; junction bases not matched to a gene: 5. Germline CDR1 is SGHTA and CDR2 is FQGNSA. The CDR3 extends over 14 amino acids. The CDR3 is CASRLAGGTNEQYF. The CDR3, as DNA: TGTGCCAGCAGGCTAGCGGGGGGGACCAACGAGCAGTACTTC.

This chain joins TRBV12-3 or TRBV12-4 and TRBJ1-2; weak D call: TRBD1 (6 bases). This CDR3 has 13 residues. With 3 bases removed from V and 4 bases from J, the gap between germline ends came to 9 bases. The CDR3 reads CASSFGQLYGYTF. CDR3 nucleotides: TGTGCCAGCAGTTTCGGACAGCTCTATGGCTACACCTTC.

The gene calls are TRBV20-1 and TRBJ2-1; 9 bases match TRBD2. The germline V gene has CDR1 DFQATT and CDR2 SNEGSKA (reference sequence). Unmatched junction bases numbered 13, after V lost 3 bases and J lost 10 bases. CDR3 length equals 15 residues. Here the CDR3 reads CSARKAGLASREQFF. The CDR3 DNA sequence: TGCAGTGCTAGGAAAGCGGGACTAGCCTCCCGAGAGCAGTTCTTC.

The chain employs TRBV7-9 and TRBJ2-1, with 11 positions matching TRBD2. Per the germline V gene, CDR1 is SEHNR and CDR2 is FQNEAQ (reference sequence). This CDR3 is built from 19 residues. J lost 2 bases, V lost 0 bases, and 9 bases had no gene match. The CDR3 reads CASSLARLAGPQTYNEQFF. The CDR3, as DNA: TGTGCCAGCAGCTTAGCCAGACTAGCGGGGCCCCAAACCTACAATGAGCAGTTCTTC.

This clonotype was observed a handful of times. The V gene is TRBV3-1, the J gene TRBJ1-4, with unresolved D. The CDR3 contains 15 residues. V was clipped by 1 base and J by 4 bases, with 10 bases between them. Germline loops: CDR1 LGHDT, CDR2 YNNKEL (reference sequence). Here the CDR3 DNA reads TGTGCCAGCAGCCAAGCTGGCAAGAATAATGAAAAACTGTTTTTT. Translating it yields CASSQAGKNNEKLFF.

The chain carries TRBV10-2 and TRBJ2-3; TRBD2 is a possible D gene (6 bases). This CDR3 has 13 residues. Between the trimmed V and J ends, which lost 8 bases and 3 bases, there was a span of 12 bases. Germline V gives CDR1 WSHSY, CDR2 SAAADI. The CDR3 DNA follows: TGCGCCAGCGAAAAGGCGGGGACAGATACGCAGTATTTT. Translation gives CASEKAGTDTQYF.

This clonotype appeared many times. The V gene is TRBV7-2, the J gene TRBJ1-5; 7 bases align to TRBD1. The trim removed 5 bases at V and 0 bases at J, leaving 10 bases unmatched. Germline assignment: CDR1 SGHTA and CDR2 FQGNSA. The CDR3 contains 17 residues. The DNA for the CDR3 is TGTGCCAGCAGCACATCCCCGGGACAGACTAGCAATCAGCCCCAGCATTTT. It codes for CASSTSPGQTSNQPQHF. The variable domain in full, completed from reference TRBV7-2 and TRBJ1-5, reads GAGVSQSPSNKVTEKGKDVELRCDPISGHTALYWYRQSLGQGLEFLIYFQGNSAPDKSGLPSDRFSAERTGGSVSTLTIQRTQQEDSAVYLCASSTSPGQTSNQPQHFGDGTRLSIL.

This clonotype was counted a few times. V usage is TRBV19 and J usage is TRBJ1-1; D not certain. V gave up 6 bases and J gave up 4 bases, with 3 bases separating them. The CDR3 sequence is 10 residues long. In germline, CDR1 is LNHDA, CDR2 SQIVND (reference sequence). CDR3 nucleotide sequence: TGTGCCAGTAGGCGCACTGAAGCTTTCTTT. It codes for CASRRTEAFF. The full variable domain, in which reference TRBV19 and TRBJ1-1 provide the parts outside the CDR3, is DGGITQSPKYLFRKEGQNVTLSCEQNLNHDAMYWYRQDPGQGLRLIYYSQIVNDFQKGDIAEGYSVSREKKESFPLTVTSAQKNPTAFYLCASRRTEAFFGQGTRLTVV.